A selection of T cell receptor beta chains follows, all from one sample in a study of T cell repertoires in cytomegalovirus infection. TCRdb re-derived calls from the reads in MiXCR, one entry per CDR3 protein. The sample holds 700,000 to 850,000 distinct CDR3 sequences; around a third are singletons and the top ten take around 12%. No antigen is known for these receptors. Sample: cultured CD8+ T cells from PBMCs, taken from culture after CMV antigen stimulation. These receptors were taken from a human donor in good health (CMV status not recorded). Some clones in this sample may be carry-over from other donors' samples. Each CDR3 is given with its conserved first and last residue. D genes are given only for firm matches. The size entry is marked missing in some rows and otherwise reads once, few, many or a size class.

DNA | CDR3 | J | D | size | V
TGTGCCAGCAGTCCGGACAGGGGGTCTGTAGATACGCAGTATTTT | CASSPDRGSVDTQYF | TRBJ2-3 | TRBD1 | NA | TRBV2
TGTGCCAGCAGCCCCCTAGCGGGGGCTGATACGCAGTATTTT | CASSPLAGADTQYF | TRBJ2-3 | TRBD2 | NA | TRBV4-2
TGTGCCAGCAGTCCCGGGGGGCCCTCCTACGAGCAGTACTTC | CASSPGGPSYEQYF | TRBJ2-7 | NA | few | TRBV6-9
TGTGCCAGCAGTCACCCCTACAATGAGCAGTTCTTC | CASSHPYNEQFF | TRBJ2-1 | NA | NA | TRBV25-1
TGCAGTGCTAGAGTCCGGGACAGGGGAATCGGTGAGCAGTTCTTC | CSARVRDRGIGEQFF | TRBJ2-1 | TRBD1 | few | TRBV20-1
TGTGCCAGCAGCCTGGGGACAGGGATAAACATTCAGTACTTC | CASSLGTGINIQYF | TRBJ2-4 | TRBD1 | few | TRBV7-8
TGTGCGACCTGGAAAGAAGCGGGGGCGGGGAATGAGCAGTTCTTC | CATWKEAGAGNEQFF | TRBJ2-1 | TRBD2 | NA | TRBV27
TGTGCCAGCAGTTTTAACGTCTTCGCGCACGTCTATGGCTACACCTTC | CASSFNVFAHVYGYTF | TRBJ1-2 | NA | NA | TRBV12-3/TRBV12-4
TGTGCCAGCTCACTCGTTGAGGAGAGGGCAGTACCCATGTACAAGGAGACCCAGTACTTC | CASSLVEERAVPMYKETQYF | TRBJ2-5 | NA | few | TRBV18
TGTGCCAGCAGCTCGGGACAGGGGACTACGCGGGAGCAGTACTTC | CASSSGQGTTREQYF | TRBJ2-7 | TRBD1 | NA | TRBV7-9
TGCGCCAGCAGCCAGAACGCTCAGGGTAGCGGGGGCACAGATACGCAGTATTTT | CASSQNAQGSGGTDTQYF | TRBJ2-3 | TRBD2 | few | TRBV4-1
TGTGCCAGCACCCAAAACCCCGCGGGGGGGCCCCTGGGTAATGAGCAGTTCTTC | CASTQNPAGGPLGNEQFF | TRBJ2-1 | TRBD2 | NA | TRBV6-5
TGTGCCAGCAGTTCTGGGGGACTCCTTTACAATGAGCAGTTCTTC | CASSSGGLLYNEQFF | TRBJ2-1 | NA | NA | TRBV12-3/TRBV12-4
TGCGCCAGCAGCTCCTCCGGGACAGGGGACACCTACTATGGCTACACCTTC | CASSSSGTGDTYYGYTF | TRBJ1-2 | TRBD1 | NA | TRBV5-1
TGTGCCATCAGTGAGTCGAAATCGACCGGATACACTGAAGCTTTCTTT | CAISESKSTGYTEAFF | TRBJ1-1 | NA | few | TRBV10-3
TGTGCCAGCAGCATCAGGGTCTACGAGCAGTACTTC | CASSIRVYEQYF | TRBJ2-7 | NA | many | TRBV7-9
TGTGCTAGCAGCCCCCTCCAGGGACAGCGTTTAACCGGGGAGCTGTTTTTT | CASSPLQGQRLTGELFF | TRBJ2-2 | TRBD1 | NA | TRBV7-7
TGTGCCAGCAGCCAAAGTGAGGGGAGATTTGGCTACACCTTC | CASSQSEGRFGYTF | TRBJ1-2 | NA | few | TRBV7-8
TGTGCCAGTAGTATACTTCCCATGGAGAGATCTAACTATGGCTACACCTTC | CASSILPMERSNYGYTF | TRBJ1-2 | NA | NA | TRBV19
TGTGCCAGCAGCCAAAAAGAAGACTCCTGGCGGTTAACACCGCTCTATGGCTACACCTTC | CASSQKEDSWRLTPLYGYTF | TRBJ1-2 | NA | few | TRBV3-1
TGTGCCACCAGCCCCTGGACAGGGAACACCGGGGAGCTGTTTTTT | CATSPWTGNTGELFF | TRBJ2-2 | TRBD1 | NA | TRBV15
TGTGCCACCAGTGACACCAGGGATTTTCAGCCCCAGCATTTT | CATSDTRDFQPQHF | TRBJ1-5 | NA | NA | TRBV24-1
TGTGCCAGCAGTTTATTCCTAACCGGCGAGCAGTACTTC | CASSLFLTGEQYF | TRBJ2-7 | NA | NA | TRBV27
TGTGCCAGAGGCGACAAAACAGCCTACAATGAGCAGTTCTTC | CARGDKTAYNEQFF | TRBJ2-1 | NA | NA | TRBV2
TGTGCCAGCAGCCCATTTAGGGGGGGAAAAAATGGCTACACCTTC | CASSPFRGGKNGYTF | TRBJ1-2 | NA | NA | TRBV7-6
TGTGCCAGCAGCTTATCGTGGTCGGGGCCTAAAGAAGAGACCCAGTACTTC | CASSLSWSGPKEETQYF | TRBJ2-5 | NA | NA | TRBV7-2
TGTGCCAGCAGTGAAGGGCCCGGGACAGGCTATTCACCCCTCCACTTT | CASSEGPGTGYSPLHF | TRBJ1-6 | TRBD1 | NA | TRBV6-1
TGTGCCAGCAGCGTAGAGGCGGGACAGGCCAATGAGCAGTTCTTC | CASSVEAGQANEQFF | TRBJ2-1 | TRBD1 | few | TRBV9
TGTGCCAGCTCACCATCTAATTGGCAGGGGATTTCTGGAAACACCATATATTTT | CASSPSNWQGISGNTIYF | TRBJ1-3 | NA | NA | TRBV18
TGCAGTGCTACCCCAGGCACCCTCAGACAGCCCCAGCATTTT | CSATPGTLRQPQHF | TRBJ1-5 | NA | NA | TRBV20-1